One and the same sample provided the 5 T cell receptor beta chains below, sequenced in a study of identical twins. Each CDR3 protein gets one entry after TCRdb re-called the 5' RACE reads with MiXCR. The table lists hundreds of thousands of distinct CDR3 sequences, approximately 6% of them singletons. Sample: naive T cells sorted from blood. These receptors came from a man aged 18 to 30 in good health.

There are many counts of this clonotype. This sequence joins TRBV6-6 and TRBJ2-7, with TRBD2 matching over 9 bases. V was pared by 8 bases and J by 4 bases, with 6 bases of the junction left unmatched. Per the germline V gene, CDR1 is MNHNY and CDR2 is SVGAGI (reference sequence). This CDR3 contains 13 residues. CDR3 region: CASSMAGGYEQYF. CDR3 coding DNA: TGTGCCAGCTCTATGGCGGGAGGGTACGAGCAGTACTTC.

This chain uses TRBV30 with TRBJ1-1, with 9 bases that match TRBD1. Germline assignment: CDR1 GTSNPN and CDR2 SVGIG (reference sequence). V gave up 4 bases and J gave up 9 bases; unmatched junction bases: 15. This CDR3 has 15 amino acids. The DNA for the CDR3 is TGTGCCTGGAAGAACCGGGACAGGGATGGTGCCAAAGCTTTCTTT. It codes for CAWKNRDRDGAKAFF.

There are a few counts of this clonotype. This sequence joins TRBV7-8 and TRBJ2-2; D not resolved. The germline V gene encodes CDR1 SGHVS and CDR2 FQNEAQ. The CDR3 is 16 residues long. Trimming shortened V by 5 bases and J by 0 bases, and 13 bases separated the two germline ends. The CDR3 region is CASSPRRLSNTGELFF. The CDR3 coding sequence is TGTGCCAGCAGCCCGAGACGGTTGTCGAACACCGGGGAGCTGTTTTTT.

The chain uses TRBV29-1 and TRBJ2-1, with 9 bases aligning to TRBD2. The junction had 12 bases not matched to a gene; V was cut back by 3 bases and J by 9 bases. The germline V gene has CDR1 SQVTM and CDR2 ANQGSEA. The CDR3 is 15 residues long. For the CDR3, the DNA is TGCAGCGTTGACTATGGCGGGGGGGTGTTTAGTGAGCAGTTCTTC. This codes for CSVDYGGGVFSEQFF.

This clonotype came up many times. The chain couples TRBV10-3 to TRBJ2-2; 9 bases match TRBD1. Germline CDR1 reads ENHRY; CDR2 reads SYGVKD. This CDR3 spans 17 amino acids. The J segment lost 3 bases and the V segment lost 5 bases, leaving 10 bases of the junction unmatched. The CDR3 nucleotides are TGTGCCATCAGTATTAAACCGGGACAGGGTCACACCGGGGAGCTGTTTTTT. Encoded protein: CAISIKPGQGHTGELFF.